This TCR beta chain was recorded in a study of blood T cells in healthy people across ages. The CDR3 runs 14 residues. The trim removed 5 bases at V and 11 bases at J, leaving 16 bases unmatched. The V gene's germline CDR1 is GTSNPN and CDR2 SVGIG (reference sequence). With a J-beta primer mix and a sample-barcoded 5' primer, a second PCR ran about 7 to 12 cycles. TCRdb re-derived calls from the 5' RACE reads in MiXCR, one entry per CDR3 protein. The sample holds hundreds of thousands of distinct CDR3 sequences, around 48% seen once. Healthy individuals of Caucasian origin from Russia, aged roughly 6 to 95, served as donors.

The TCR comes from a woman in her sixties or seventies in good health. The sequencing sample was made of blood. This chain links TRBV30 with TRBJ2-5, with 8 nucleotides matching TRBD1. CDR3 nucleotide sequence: TGTGCCTGGTTCAGACCGGGACAGGTTTTAGAGCAGTACTTC. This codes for CAWFRPGQVLEQYF.